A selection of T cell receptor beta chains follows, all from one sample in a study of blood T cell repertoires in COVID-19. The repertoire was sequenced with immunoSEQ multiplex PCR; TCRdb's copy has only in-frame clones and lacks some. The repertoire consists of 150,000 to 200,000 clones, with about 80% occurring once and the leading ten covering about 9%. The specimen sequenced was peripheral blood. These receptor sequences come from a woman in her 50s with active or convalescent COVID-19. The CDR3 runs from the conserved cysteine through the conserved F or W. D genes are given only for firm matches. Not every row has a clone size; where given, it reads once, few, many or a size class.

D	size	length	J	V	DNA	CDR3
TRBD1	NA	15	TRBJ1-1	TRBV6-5	TGTGCCAGCAGTACACGGACAGGGGCGGCCACTGAAGCTTTCTTT	CASSTRTGAATEAFF
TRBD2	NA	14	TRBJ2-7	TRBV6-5	TGTGCCAGCAGTCCCCTGGGGGGGAACTACGAGCAGTACTTC	CASSPLGGNYEQYF
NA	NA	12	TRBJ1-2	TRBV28	TGTGCCAGCAGTTCTCTCAACTATGGCTACACCTTC	CASSSLNYGYTF
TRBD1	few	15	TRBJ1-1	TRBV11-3	TGTGCCAGCAGCTCCGGGGGACAGGGGGGCACTGAAGCTTTCTTT	CASSSGGQGGTEAFF
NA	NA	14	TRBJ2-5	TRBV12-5	TGTGCTAGTGGTTCGACACCCATCCAAGAGACCCAGTACTTC	CASGSTPIQETQYF
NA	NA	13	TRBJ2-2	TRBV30	TGTGCCTGGAGTGGGGGGGTGACCGGGGAGCTGTTTTTT	CAWSGGVTGELFF
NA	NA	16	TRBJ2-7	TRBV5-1	TGCGCCAGCAGCTGGGGGGACAGTAAGGACACCTACGAGCAGTACTTC	CASSWGDSKDTYEQYF
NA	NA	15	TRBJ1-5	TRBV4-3	TGCGCCAGCAGCCAATCATCAGGGCTGGAGCAGCCCCAGCATTTT	CASSQSSGLEQPQHF
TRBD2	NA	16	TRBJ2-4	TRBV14	TGTGCCAGCAGCCTCACTAGCGGACTAGCCAAAAACATTCAGTACTTC	CASSLTSGLAKNIQYF
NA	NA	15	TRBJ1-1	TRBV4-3	TGCGCCAGCAGCCAAGATGCACACGCGAACACTGAAGCTTTCTTT	CASSQDAHANTEAFF
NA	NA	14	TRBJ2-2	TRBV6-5	TGTGCCAGCAGTTACAGGCGGGCGACCGGGGAGCTGTTTTTT	CASSYRRATGELFF
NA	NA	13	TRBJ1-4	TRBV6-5	TGTGCCAGCCGAATACGGGAGAATGAAAAACTGTTTTTT	CASRIRENEKLFF
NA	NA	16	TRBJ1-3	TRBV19	TGTGCCAGTAGTGGAGAACGAACGGGAGGAGGAAACACCATATATTTT	CASSGERTGGGNTIYF
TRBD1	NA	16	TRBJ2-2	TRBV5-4	TGTGCCAGCACTCAGGGGGACCGAGGGATTACCGGGGAGCTGTTTTTT	CASTQGDRGITGELFF
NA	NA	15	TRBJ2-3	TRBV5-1	TGCGCCAGCAGCCTAGGACAGATGGGAACAGATACGCAGTATTTT	CASSLGQMGTDTQYF
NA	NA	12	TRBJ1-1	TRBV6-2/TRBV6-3	TGTGCCAGCAGTTTCAGGGGCACTGAAGCTTTCTTT	CASSFRGTEAFF
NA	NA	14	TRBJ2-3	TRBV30	TGTGCCTGGAGTTTAGGACAAAGCACAGATACGCAGTATTTT	CAWSLGQSTDTQYF
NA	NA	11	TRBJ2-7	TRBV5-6	TGTGCCAGCCAGACAGGCCACGAGCAGTACTTC	CASQTGHEQYF
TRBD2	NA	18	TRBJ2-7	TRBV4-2	TGTGCCAGCAGCCAAGAGGTCGGCGGGGGCGGGAGGGCCCACGAGCAGTACTTC	CASSQEVGGGGRAHEQYF
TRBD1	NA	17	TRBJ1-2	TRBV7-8	TGTGCCAGCAGCTTAGGGGGACAGGGGGCCTCCGGGGATGGCTACACCTTC	CASSLGGQGASGDGYTF
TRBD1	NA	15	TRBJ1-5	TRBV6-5	TGTGCCAGCAGCGCAGGACAGGGGGCGGGTCAGCCCCAGCATTTT	CASSAGQGAGQPQHF
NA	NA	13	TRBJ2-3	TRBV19	TGTGCCAGTAGCCCCAGGGAGGCAGATACGCAGTATTTT	CASSPREADTQYF
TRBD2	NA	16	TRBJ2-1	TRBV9	TGTGCCAGCAGCCCCAGATCTAGCGGGGGACTGGGTGAGCAGTTCTTC	CASSPRSSGGLGEQFF
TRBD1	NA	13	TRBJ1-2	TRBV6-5	TGTGCCAGCAGTTTGGGACAGGTCCGGTCTTTCACCTTC	CASSLGQVRSFTF
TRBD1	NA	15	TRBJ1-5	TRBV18	TGTGCCAGCTCACCTACAGGGGGCAGGTATCAGCCCCAGCATTTT	CASSPTGGRYQPQHF
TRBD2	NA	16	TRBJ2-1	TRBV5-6	TGTGCCAGCAGCCAGCAAGCGGGGGGGCGCTACAATGAGCAGTTCTTC	CASSQQAGGRYNEQFF
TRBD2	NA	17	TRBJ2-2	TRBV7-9	TGTGCCAGCAGCTTAGGACTAGCGGGACCGAACACCGGGGAGCTGTTTTTT	CASSLGLAGPNTGELFF
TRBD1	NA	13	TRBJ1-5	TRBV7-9	TGTGCCAGCAGCTTGGGACAGACTCAGCCCCAGCATTTT	CASSLGQTQPQHF
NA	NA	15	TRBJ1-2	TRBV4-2	TGTGCCAGCAGCCAAGATGGGGGGGTTGGCTATGGCTACACCTTC	CASSQDGGVGYGYTF
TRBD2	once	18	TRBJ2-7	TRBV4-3	TGCGCCAGCAGCCAAGATCCCCGGACTAGCGGAATCCCCTACGAGCAGTACTTC	CASSQDPRTSGIPYEQYF
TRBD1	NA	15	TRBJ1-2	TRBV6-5	TGTGCCAGCAGTTTCCGGGACAGGGGGGTAGGTGGCTACACCTTC	CASSFRDRGVGGYTF
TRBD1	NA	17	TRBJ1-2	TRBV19	TGTGCCAGTAGTCAAATCGGGACAGGGGGCTTACGGTATGGCTACACCTTC	CASSQIGTGGLRYGYTF
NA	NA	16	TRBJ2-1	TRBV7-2	TGTGCCAGCAGCTTAGTCGCGGGGGCCGGTTTAAATGAGCAGTTCTTC	CASSLVAGAGLNEQFF
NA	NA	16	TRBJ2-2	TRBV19	TGTGCCAGTAGCCTCGCGGCCCGCGGGAACACCGGGGAGCTGTTTTTT	CASSLAARGNTGELFF
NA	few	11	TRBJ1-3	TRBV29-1	TGCAGCGGGGCCGTTGGAAACACCATATATTTT	CSGAVGNTIYF
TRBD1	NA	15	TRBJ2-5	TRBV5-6	TGTGCCAGCAGCCGTCGGGACAGATACCAAGAGACCCAGTACTTC	CASSRRDRYQETQYF
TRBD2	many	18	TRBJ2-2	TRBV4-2	TGTGCCAGCAGCCGAGGGACTAGCGGGGATACGAACACCGGGGAGCTGTTTTTT	CASSRGTSGDTNTGELFF
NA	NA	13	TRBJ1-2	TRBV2	TGTGCCAGCAGTGAAGCCAGGGCCGCTGGCTACACCTTC	CASSEARAAGYTF